A selection of T cell receptor beta chains follows, all from one sample in a study of blood T cell repertoires in COVID-19. TCRdb's copy holds only in-frame clones and misses some; the assay was immunoSEQ multiplex PCR. The data contain about 240,000 clones, around 88% of them singletons. Sequencing was carried out using peripheral blood. These receptors came from a man at least 80 years old with acute or convalescent COVID-19. Each CDR3 is given with its conserved first and last residue. A D gene is named only where the DNA matches it firmly. Where a row states a size, it is once, few, many or the class of an expanded clone; other rows omit it.

>TRBD1|-|TRBJ1-2|15|TRBV6-1
CASSEAGQGNYGYTF
TGTGCCAGCAGTGAGGCAGGACAGGGGAACTATGGCTACACCTTC
>-|-|TRBJ2-3|12|TRBV5-6
CASSYPGDTQYF
TGTGCCAGCAGCTATCCGGGGGATACGCAGTATTTT
>TRBD1|-|TRBJ2-5|16|TRBV11-2
CASSLGAGGEQETQYF
TGTGCCAGCAGCTTAGGGGCAGGGGGAGAGCAAGAGACCCAGTACTTC
>-|-|TRBJ1-4|14|TRBV28
CASSSSGLNEKLFF
TGTGCCAGCAGCTCATCGGGATTGAATGAAAAACTGTTTTTT
>TRBD1|-|TRBJ1-3|18|TRBV15
CATSRLGQGVFSGNTIYF
TGTGCCACCAGCAGATTGGGGCAGGGGGTCTTCTCTGGAAACACCATATATTTT
>-|-|TRBJ2-1|15|TRBV6-5
CASSYSRSSYNEQFF
TGTGCCAGCAGTTACTCGCGAAGCTCCTACAATGAGCAGTTCTTC
>TRBD1|-|TRBJ1-6|17|TRBV7-2
CASSLGGDSSYNSPLHF
TGTGCCAGCAGCTTAGGAGGGGACAGCTCCTATAATTCACCCCTCCACTTT
>TRBD1|-|TRBJ1-6|13|TRBV27
CASSFRGPSPLHF
TGTGCCAGCAGTTTTAGGGGGCCTTCACCCCTCCACTTT
>TRBD1|-|TRBJ2-5|14|TRBV10-3
CAISVGGRGETQYF
TGTGCCATCAGCGTAGGGGGCAGAGGGGAGACCCAGTACTTC
>TRBD2|-|TRBJ2-5|17|TRBV11-2
CASSLGIRGGTQETQYF
TGTGCCAGCAGCTTAGGAATCCGCGGGGGGACACAAGAGACCCAGTACTTC
>TRBD1|-|TRBJ1-5|14|TRBV6-6
CASSRTGGNQPQHF
TGTGCCAGCAGCAGGACAGGGGGCAATCAGCCCCAGCATTTT
>-|-|TRBJ1-1|13|TRBV28
CASSSGGFTEAFF
TGTGCCAGCAGCTCCGGGGGGTTCACTGAAGCTTTCTTT
>-|-|TRBJ2-1|12|TRBV10-3
CAISSDSNEQFF
TGTGCCATCAGCTCCGACAGCAATGAGCAGTTCTTC
>-|few|TRBJ1-1|15|TRBV19
CASSPRTGKGTEAFF
TGTGCCAGTAGCCCCCGAACAGGGAAGGGCACTGAAGCTTTCTTT
>-|-|TRBJ2-5|17|TRBV7-9
CASSYPKDIGGQETQYF
TGTGCCAGCAGCTATCCGAAGGATATTGGCGGACAAGAGACCCAGTACTTC
>-|few|TRBJ1-5|16|TRBV28
CASRPFGTREDQPQHF
TGTGCCAGCCGCCCGTTCGGCACCCGAGAGGATCAGCCCCAGCATTTT
>-|-|TRBJ1-3|15|TRBV3-1/TRBV3-2
CASSLTEGAGNTIYF
TGTGCCAGCAGCCTAACCGAGGGTGCAGGAAACACCATATATTTT
>TRBD2|-|TRBJ2-7|15|TRBV5-5
CASSLDGTSGYEQYF
TGTGCCAGCAGCTTGGATGGGACTAGTGGCTACGAGCAGTACTTC
>-|-|TRBJ1-3|14|TRBV3-1/TRBV3-2
CASSQGTAVNTIYF
TGTGCCAGCAGCCAAGGGACAGCCGTGAACACCATATATTTT
>TRBD2|few|TRBJ2-3|17|TRBV7-3
CASSLMGASGSLDTQYF
TGTGCCAGCAGCTTAATGGGAGCGAGCGGGAGTTTGGATACGCAGTATTTT
>-|-|TRBJ2-1|14|TRBV2
CASSVRVESHEQFF
TGTGCCAGCAGTGTTCGGGTGGAGAGTCATGAGCAGTTCTTC
>-|-|TRBJ1-4|14|TRBV7-2
CASNEAGLNEKLFF
TGTGCCAGCAACGAGGCGGGGCTTAATGAAAAACTGTTTTTT
>TRBD1|-|TRBJ2-7|13|TRBV6-5
CASGTGERYEQYF
TGTGCCAGCGGGACAGGGGAAAGGTACGAGCAGTACTTC
>TRBD2|-|TRBJ2-5|15|TRBV2
CASRPTSGGGETQYF
TGTGCCAGCAGGCCCACTAGCGGGGGAGGGGAGACCCAGTACTTC
>-|-|TRBJ1-2|12|TRBV18
CASSERQGGYTF
TGTGCCAGCTCCGAGCGCCAGGGTGGCTACACCTTC
>TRBD1|-|TRBJ1-1|13|TRBV12-3/TRBV12-4
CASSFRGLGEAFF
TGTGCCAGCAGTTTCAGGGGGCTTGGTGAAGCTTTCTTT
>TRBD2|-|TRBJ2-5|16|TRBV4-2
CASSQDPSGSGETQYF
TGTGCCAGCAGCCAAGACCCTAGCGGGAGTGGTGAGACCCAGTACTTC
>-|-|TRBJ2-2|16|TRBV5-8
CASSIYRVVNTGELFF
TGTGCCAGCAGCATTTACAGGGTAGTTAACACCGGGGAGCTGTTTTTT
>TRBD2|-|TRBJ2-1|14|TRBV5-1
CASSAGTNDNEQFF
TGCGCCAGCAGCGCCGGGACTAACGACAATGAGCAGTTCTTC
>-|-|TRBJ2-7|14|TRBV27
CASSSDSPWDEQYF
TGTGCCAGCAGTTCGGACAGTCCCTGGGACGAGCAGTACTTC
>-|-|TRBJ1-1|13|TRBV27
CASSLYVNTEAFF
TGTGCCAGCAGTTTGTATGTGAACACTGAAGCTTTCTTT
>TRBD1|-|TRBJ1-2|14|TRBV7-2
CASSSLTGNYGYTF
TGTGCCAGCAGCTCCCTGACAGGGAACTATGGCTACACCTTC
>-|-|TRBJ1-5|14|TRBV7-9
CASSSTLHNQPQHF
TGTGCCAGCAGCTCGACACTGCACAATCAGCCCCAGCATTTT
>-|-|TRBJ2-3|18|TRBV7-8
CASSLVSTGQFSTDTQYF
TGTGCCAGCAGCTTAGTTTCTACCGGACAGTTCAGCACAGATACGCAGTATTTT
>TRBD1|few|TRBJ1-6|16|TRBV10-2
CATSSGTDLGGSPLHF
TGCGCCACCTCATCGGGGACAGACTTGGGTGGATCACCCCTCCACTTT
>TRBD1|-|TRBJ2-5|17|TRBV5-4
CASSSGLGTGEWETQYF
TGTGCCAGCAGCTCAGGATTAGGGACAGGGGAATGGGAGACCCAGTACTTC
>-|-|TRBJ2-3|18|TRBV27
CASSLFSGQTASTDTQYF
TGTGCCAGCAGTTTATTCTCCGGACAGACCGCTAGCACAGATACGCAGTATTTT
>-|once|TRBJ2-2|14|TRBV28
CATTPGQNTGELFF
TGTGCCACCACTCCGGGACAGAACACCGGGGAGCTGTTTTTT